These 25 T cell receptor beta chains came from one sample sequenced in a study of T cell repertoires in cytomegalovirus infection. TCRdb reprocessed the reads with MiXCR, giving one entry per CDR3 protein. The table has about 150,000 distinct CDR3 sequences, 20% to 30% seen once. The sample consisted of PBMCs. The receptors shown here come from a human donor in good health (CMV status not recorded). Some clones in this sample may be carry-over from other donors' samples.

The V and J genes are TRBV4-1 and TRBJ2-5; TRBD2 matches at 11 bases. V shed 1 base, J shed 9 bases, and the junction held 7 bases outside the gene matches. Germline loops: CDR1 MGHRA, CDR2 YSYEKL. There are 15 residues in the CDR3. CDR3 sequence reads: CASSQGTSGREAQYF. Written as DNA, the CDR3 is TGCGCCAGCAGCCAAGGGACTAGCGGGCGTGAGGCCCAGTACTTC.

With respect to this clonotype: A much more abundant neighbour one base away suggests this may be a read error. The chain links TRBV5-3 to TRBJ1-1, with D unclear. TRBV5-3 is reported as an ORF; its role is uncertain. CDR3 length equals 12 residues. The CDR3 reads CARSLAWTDAFF. CDR3 in DNA: TGTGCCAGAAGCTTGGCATGGACTGATGCTTTCTTT.

The chain combines TRBV29-1 with TRBJ1-1; no firm D call. Trimming pared 3 bases from V and 0 bases from J, leaving 8 bases between. Per the germline V gene, CDR1 is SQVTM and CDR2 is ANQGSEA. CDR3 length equals 13 residues. CDR3 sequence (DNA): TGCAGCGTTGAGCACATCATGAACACTGAAGCTTTCTTT. This codes for CSVEHIMNTEAFF.

Only a few counts were recorded for this clonotype. The gene calls are TRBV7-3 and TRBJ2-3, with D maybe TRBD2 (5 bases). V lost 4 bases and J 2 bases, leaving 10 bases between the germline ends. The CDR3 extends over 14 amino acids. Germline V gene sequence: CDR1 SGHTA, CDR2 FQGTGA. The CDR3 loop is CASSYAGNTDTQYF. In nucleotides, the CDR3 is TGTGCCAGCAGCTATGCGGGTAACACAGATACGCAGTATTTT. The full variable domain, its missing parts supplied by reference TRBV7-3 and TRBJ2-3, is GAGVSQTPSNKVTEKGKYVELRCDPISGHTALYWYRQSLGQGPEFLIYFQGTGAADDSGLPNDRFFAVRPEGSVSTLKIQRTERGDSAVYLCASSYAGNTDTQYFGPGTRLTVL.

The table lists this clonotype with a few counts. The rearrangement links TRBV25-1 to TRBJ2-7; the D is unclear. The CDR3 spans 11 residues. V lost 4 bases, J lost 7 bases, and 8 bases lay in between. Germline CDR1 is MGHDK and CDR2 is SYGVNS. Here the CDR3 reads CASSGRWEQYF. The CDR3 DNA reads TGTGCCAGCAGTGGCCGGTGGGAGCAGTACTTC.

This clonotype was counted many times. The V and J genes are TRBV7-8 and TRBJ2-2, with unresolved D. CDR1 is SGHVS and CDR2 is FQNEAQ in the germline V gene. The CDR3 has 15 amino acids. Trimming left V 4 bases short and J 5 bases short, with 14 bases between. The CDR3 DNA follows: TGTGCCAGCAGCTACGGGTTAATGATTACCGGGGAGCTGTTTTTT. This gives the protein CASSYGLMITGELFF.

Ten or more counts support this clonotype. The J gene is TRBJ1-4, the V gene TRBV7-9, with D unclear. The length of the CDR3 is 12 residues. V lost 0 bases, J lost 5 bases, and 1 base lay in between. Germline V gene sequence: CDR1 SEHNR, CDR2 FQNEAQ (reference sequence). For the CDR3, the DNA is TGTGCCAGCAGCTTAGCAAATGAAAAACTGTTTTTT. Protein sequence: CASSLANEKLFF.

In its sample, this clonotype was seen a few times. The V call is TRBV12-3 or TRBV12-4, the J call TRBJ1-3; no reliable D call. V lost 2 bases and J 0 bases, leaving 11 bases between the germline ends. The CDR3 runs to 16 residues. The CDR3 DNA reads as TGTGCCAGCAGTTTATCGGGAGCGATCTCTGGAAACACCATATATTTT. It encodes CASSLSGAISGNTIYF.

J is TRBJ2-7 and V is TRBV5-5; unclear D gene. Trimming shortened V by 0 bases and J by 4 bases, and 5 bases separated the two germline ends. The germline V gene has CDR1 SGHKS and CDR2 YYEKEE (reference sequence). The CDR3 length is 12 residues. In nucleotides, the CDR3 is TGTGCCAGCAGCTTGGATGTGTACGAGCAGTACTTC. Its protein is CASSLDVYEQYF. The complete variable domain, with remaining parts taken from reference TRBV5-5 and TRBJ2-7, reads DAGVTQSPTHLIKTRGQQVTLRCSPISGHKSVSWYQQVLGQGPQFIFQYYEKEERGRGNFPDRFSARQFPNYSSELNVNALLLGDSALYLCASSLDVYEQYFGPGTRLTVT.

V and J are TRBV12-3 or TRBV12-4 and TRBJ2-2, with 10 bases lining up with TRBD1. The CDR3 covers 13 residues. Losses at the gene ends were 6 bases for V and 7 bases for J; bases not matched to a gene: 2. The CDR3 region has the DNA TGTGCCAGCAGAGACAGGGGGCTCGGGGAGCTGTTTTTT. Protein product: CASRDRGLGELFF.

CDR3 in DNA: TGTGCCACCAAGGAGGGGTACTCCTACGAGCAGTACTTC. It translates to CATKEGYSYEQYF. This chain connects TRBV15 to TRBJ2-7, with D possibly being TRBD2 (6 bases). The CDR3 is 13 residues long. V lost 7 bases to trimming and J lost 0 bases, with 10 bases between them. Germline V lookup: CDR1 LNHNV, CDR2 YYDKDF (reference sequence). Variable domain in full (rest from reference TRBV15 and TRBJ2-7): DAMVIQNPRYQVTQFGKPVTLSCSQTLNHNVMYWYQQKSSQAPKLLFHYYDKDFNNEADTPDNFQSRRPNTSFCFLDIRSPGLGDTAMYLCATKEGYSYEQYFGPGTRLTVT.

This clonotype was seen a handful of times. The chain is built from TRBV28 and TRBJ2-3; TRBD1 might be the D (6 bases). This CDR3 contains 14 residues. Trimming removed 6 bases at V and 0 bases at J, with 10 bases between. Germline V gives CDR1 MDHEN, CDR2 SYDVKM. CDR3 sequence: CASSQTGSTDTQYF. The CDR3 coding sequence is TGTGCCAGCAGCCAGACAGGAAGCACAGATACGCAGTATTTT.

This rearrangement joins TRBV25-1 to TRBJ2-7; D uncertain. V was pared by 3 bases and J by 3 bases, with 9 bases between. Looked up from germline, CDR1 is MGHDK and CDR2 is SYGVNS. The CDR3 consists of 13 residues. The CDR3 spells CASSDRVNYEQYF. In nucleotides, the CDR3 is TGTGCCAGCAGTGATCGGGTGAACTACGAGCAGTACTTC.

This clonotype was observed once. The gene calls are TRBV28 and TRBJ1-6, with a possible D match to TRBD1 (5 bases). The CDR3 contains 18 residues. Germline assignment: CDR1 MDHEN and CDR2 SYDVKM. The ends were cut back, 5 bases at V and 5 bases at J, with 22 bases in the middle. The CDR3 region is CASSPLVRQRGDNSPLHF. CDR3 nucleotides: TGTGCCAGCAGTCCCCTGGTTCGACAGCGCGGGGATAATTCACCCCTCCACTTT. Full variable domain (rest looked up from reference TRBV28 and TRBJ1-6): DVKVTQSSRYLVKRTGEKVFLECVQDMDHENMFWYRQDPGLGLRLIYFSYDVKMKEKGDIPEGYSVSREKKERFSLILESASTNQTSMYLCASSPLVRQRGDNSPLHFGNGTRLTVT.

The chain combines TRBV28 with TRBJ2-1; 8 bases match TRBD2. The junction had 11 bases not matched to a gene; V was cut back by 5 bases and J by 2 bases. In germline, CDR1 is MDHEN, CDR2 SYDVKM. The CDR3 is 17 residues long. The CDR3 sequence: CASSLIRAGGAYNEQFF. Written as DNA, the CDR3 is TGTGCCAGCAGTCTAATCCGAGCCGGGGGGGCCTACAATGAGCAGTTCTTC.

J is TRBJ2-3 and V is TRBV12-3 or TRBV12-4; D perhaps matches TRBD2 (6 bases). Trimming left V 6 bases short and J 8 bases short, with 18 bases between. The CDR3 sequence is 14 residues long. CDR3 protein: CASSPLAQGATQYF. The CDR3 region has the DNA TGTGCCAGCAGCCCACTAGCTCAAGGGGCTACGCAGTATTTT.

The table lists this clonotype with many counts. The J gene is TRBJ1-5, the V gene TRBV28; D unresolved. This CDR3 has 18 residues. V lost 3 bases to trimming and J lost 0 bases, with 18 bases between them. Per the germline V gene, CDR1 is MDHEN and CDR2 is SYDVKM. CDR3 DNA: TGTGCCAGCAGTTTGTTTGGGGTTGGAGTTTATAGCAATCAGCCCCAGCATTTT. Its translation: CASSLFGVGVYSNQPQHF.

This clonotype was counted only a few times. This sequence joins TRBV20-1 and TRBJ2-2; unclear D gene. V gave up 3 bases and J gave up 1 base, with 6 bases separating them. Germline CDR1 and CDR2: DFQATT and SNEGSKA (reference sequence). This CDR3 spans 13 amino acids. The CDR3 here is CSASARNTGELFF. CDR3 DNA sequence: TGCAGTGCTAGTGCCAGGAACACCGGGGAGCTGTTTTTT.

This clonotype was seen a few times. The rearrangement joins TRBV28 to TRBJ2-5, with 9 bases aligning to TRBD2. V lost 5 bases and J lost 3; bases outside the gene matches: 4. This CDR3 is built from 14 residues. Germline V gene lookup returns CDR1 MDHEN and CDR2 SYDVKM. CDR3 nucleotides: TGTGCCAGCAGTCGACTAGCGGAGGAAGAGACCCAGTACTTC. It yields the protein CASSRLAEEETQYF. The full variable domain, its missing parts supplied by reference TRBV28 and TRBJ2-5, is DVKVTQSSRYLVKRTGEKVFLECVQDMDHENMFWYRQDPGLGLRLIYFSYDVKMKEKGDIPEGYSVSREKKERFSLILESASTNQTSMYLCASSRLAEEETQYFGPGTRLLVL.

This clonotype was found many times. The chain uses TRBV7-8 and TRBJ1-1; TRBD1 aligns across 7 bases. There are 14 residues in the CDR3. Per germline, CDR1 SGHVS and CDR2 FQNEAQ. The V and J ends lost 2 bases and 6 bases, in that order; junction bases with no gene match: 6. The CDR3 sequence: CASSLSTGVAEAFF. For the CDR3, the DNA is TGTGCCAGCAGCTTATCCACAGGGGTGGCTGAAGCTTTCTTT.

J is TRBJ2-5 and V is TRBV18; TRBD2 is a possible D gene (6 bases). The length of the CDR3 is 15 residues. Per the germline V gene, CDR1 is KGHSH and CDR2 is LQKENI. Trimming took 6 bases from V and 1 from J, leaving 15 bases between them. The CDR3 is CASSRDAGSQETQYF. In DNA form, the CDR3 reads TGTGCCAGCTCGCGTGACGCGGGATCCCAAGAGACCCAGTACTTC.

This clonotype occurred many times. The chain couples TRBV7-2 to TRBJ2-3, with D perhaps TRBD1 (5 bases). Germline CDR1 SGHTA, CDR2 FQGNSA. This CDR3 contains 15 residues. V gave up 7 bases and J gave up 6 bases, with 20 bases separating them. The CDR3 sequence is CASNREQVPGDTQYF. CDR3 DNA: TGTGCCAGCAACCGAGAACAGGTCCCAGGTGATACGCAGTATTTT.

The chain links TRBV6-2 or TRBV6-3 to TRBJ2-3; D is possibly TRBD1 or TRBD2 (7 bases each). The V and J ends lost 2 bases and 4 bases respectively, with 13 bases between them. CDR1 and CDR2 from the germline V gene are MNHEY and SVGEGT. The CDR3 length is 15 residues. The CDR3 DNA follows: TGTGCCAGCAGTTACGACCAGGGGGGGGCAGATACGCAGTATTTT. This sequence encodes CASSYDQGGADTQYF.

Worth noting for this clonotype: With a much larger clone just one base away, this may be a read error. V and J are TRBV7-2 and TRBJ2-1; D gene ambiguous. This CDR3 contains 15 residues. The germline V gene encodes CDR1 SGHTA and CDR2 FQGNSA. V was shortened by 1 base and J by 10 bases, with 17 bases between the two germline ends. The chain's CDR3 is CTSSLVYDRASEQFF. CDR3 in DNA: TGTACCAGCAGCTTAGTTTACGATCGAGCATCCGAGCAGTTCTTC.

This clonotype was seen ten or more times. J is TRBJ1-3 and V is TRBV7-6; D ambiguous. CDR1 is SGHVS, CDR2 FNYEAQ, per germline. Deletions cut 4 bases from V and 4 bases from J, with 14 bases between. The CDR3 is 15 amino acids. CDR3 nucleotide sequence: TGTGCCAGCAGCTCCGGCGACCCGCGCGGAAACACCATATATTTT. Protein product: CASSSGDPRGNTIYF. The variable domain in full, with the rest retrieved from reference TRBV7-6 and TRBJ1-3, is GAGVSQSPRYKVTKRGQDVALRCDPISGHVSLYWYRQALGQGPEFLTYFNYEAQQDKSGLPNDRFSAERPEGSISTLTIQRTEQRDSAMYRCASSSGDPRGNTIYFGEGSWLTVV.